Reported below is one TCR beta chain. This clonotype occurred many times. The antigen this receptor binds is unknown. Per-nucleotide qualities are absent, and no much larger clonotype sits a single base away. This entry belongs to a study of regulatory T cells in long-lasting Graves disease (TCRdb year 2021). For the wider study: Antithyroid drugs had been taken for less than 3 months by newly diagnosed Graves' disease patients. The study was registered as a clinical trial and conducted in China. This study used TCR sequencing and RNA sequencing of peripheral blood to compare persistent Graves' disease patients against newly diagnosed Graves' disease patients. TCR sequencing covered roughly 13 persistent and around 20 newly diagnosed Graves' disease patients, 33 samples in total. Study-wide conclusions, independent of this receptor: Persistent Graves' disease patients showed lower TCR Shannon entropy and fewer highly expanded clones than newly diagnosed patients, suggesting clonal expansion. Patients with persistent disease shared more public clonotypes (approximately 2,500) than newly diagnosed patients did (more than 900). Sequencing and analysis were limited to the TCR beta chain. Preferential use of TRBV28, TRBJ1-2 and TRBJ2-5 was observed in persistent disease, whereas TRBV20-1 and TRBJ2-1 were favored in newly diagnosed disease. As a limitation, the authors acknowledged that the small sample size may reduce accuracy. Peripheral blood alone was examined, since thyroid tissue, which constituted the primary lesion, could not be accessed.

CDR1 and CDR2, looked up from the germline V gene, are MNHEY and SVGEGT. The CDR3 numbers 15 residues from cysteine through phenylalanine. Only the CDR3 DNA is retained, 45 bases long and in frame from the first base. V and J are trimmed by 2 bases and 7 bases, and the gene matches miss 5 bases of the junction. Preparation of the library involved multiplex PCR. The sequencer was an Illumina HiSeq 4000. CDR3 regions were amplified by Arm-PCR with iRepertoire HTBI primers to construct TCR beta libraries. PCR products were gel purified before sequencing. As for how the authors treated the data: Across samples, about 64 TRBV and 15 or so TRBJ segments were identified and used for gene usage analysis of CDR3 amino acid clonotypes. Filtered high-quality paired reads were merged into contigs using COPE and FqMerger. BLAST was used to align contigs to IMGT TRBV, TRBD and TRBJ reference genes, with CDR3 defined following IMGT. Any clonotype with a frequency above 0.1% was counted as a highly expanded clone. Shannon entropy was used to measure repertoire diversity, and the Gini coefficient was used to measure V-J evenness. Public clonotypes were defined as clonotypes shared by more than one individual. Using fastp trimming at Q25 and MiXCR clonotype assembly, TCRdb reanalyzed the public sequencing data and kept in-frame beta chains. For every CDR3 protein sequence, its rows merge into one entry that carries the most common genes and DNA. These V and J calls derive from TCRdb rather than the authors' analysis. This sample has a few hundred thousand distinct CDR3 sequences in its table, and over 9.5% of those were observed once. Approximately 20% of the sample goes to the ten largest clones.

The time point label, read with the paper, signifies: newly diagnosed GD, antithyroid drugs for less than 3 months. For both TCR sequencing and RNA sequencing, RNA was extracted from PBMCs in TRIzol. Graves' disease was diagnosed according to American Thyroid Association guidelines. The patients came from an endocrinology department in Xi'an, China. Each patient gave 7.5 to 10 milliliters of peripheral blood, collected in an EDTA anticoagulant tube. Ficoll Paque Plus density gradient separation was used to isolate PBMCs, and no further T cell sorting was done. An Agilent 2100 Bioanalyzer and agarose gel were used to check RNA quality, and a NanoDrop 2000 was used to measure RNA concentration. These data were also reused for a study on T cells in Graves' hyperthyroidism and ophthalmopathy. From that second study: Stable Graves' hyperthyroidism was defined as no progression to ophthalmopathy during 18 months of follow-up. Hyperthyroidism patients were aged 18 to 65 years and newly diagnosed, with disease duration of less than 2 months. The study excluded patients with uncontrolled infections, other autoimmune diseases, pregnancy or lactation. Diagnoses relied on clinical symptoms, serum thyroxine and TRAb, thyroid ultrasound and orbital computed tomography. A first-round RT-PCR of the TCR CDR3 used the HTBI primer set with the Qiagen OneStep RT-PCR kit. Most expanded thyroid clonotypes (frequency above 0.001) were also found in blood, which suggests that blood repertoires may mirror thyroid immune responses. Ophthalmopathy was separated from stable hyperthyroidism by a 13 V-J signature model, with just over 85% sensitivity and 81% to 82% specificity obtained in cross-validation and 80%/75% obtained in testing. During validation, the model predicted progression to ophthalmopathy a median of roughly 7.1 months ahead of onset, with almost 71% sensitivity and 72% to 80% specificity. To identify distinguishing TCR V-J signatures, a discovery cohort of 90 to 100 patients was used, comprising under 45 with Graves' ophthalmopathy and 57 with stable Graves' hyperthyroidism. Prospective prediction of ophthalmopathy was tested in an independent validation cohort consisting of 18 hyperthyroidism patients and around 16 patients who later progressed to ophthalmopathy. For training and testing, the 110 or so patients in the discovery cohort were randomly divided in a 7:3 ratio. In addition, the study compared T-cell repertoires in thyroid tissue and in blood from several Graves' hyperthyroidism patients. Following sampling, methimazole starting at 30 mg daily was given to hyperthyroidism patients, and high-dose intravenous methylprednisolone was given to ophthalmopathy patients. The libraries were constructed in a second round of multiplex PCR and then size-selected and purified. Paired-end sequencing of the libraries was performed with 100 bp reads on an Illumina HiSeq2000. SOAPnuke was used to process the raw data, removing reads that contained adapters or uncalled bases, had a mean Phred below 15, or lacked an exact match to the constant primer or identifier. COPE v1.2.5 was used to merge the high-quality paired reads, and each unique nucleotide sequence was defined as a clonotype. MiTCR v1.1 was used to align clonotypes to the IMGT TRBV, TRBD and TRBJ reference segments. Analysis was restricted to V-J combinations with a frequency above 0.0001, which covered 99.2% of repertoires. The TCS score was defined as F50 (clonal expansion) divided by E x V (chaos), with BLOSUM62-based TCRdist calculated between CDR3 peptides within each V-J. Welch's t-statistics and random forest reduced 500 to 550 V-J features to roughly 13, which were used in a naive Bayes classifier (R e1071). Sample size was not statistically predetermined, and investigators were not blinded to group allocation. TCR Vbeta CDR3 sequencing of approximately 140 peripheral blood samples (around 45 ophthalmopathy, over 70 hyperthyroidism and about 17 progressor patients) is reported in the paper.

The TCR comes from a young woman with Graves disease. Donor details come from another sample of the same person, matched by shared clones. Sequences were derived from peripheral blood mononuclear cells (PBMCs), sampled at new diagnosis, from a patient treated with antithyroid drugs. This chain is built from TRBV6-2 or TRBV6-3 and TRBJ1-6, with 7 central nucleotides matching TRBD1. The CDR3 region reads CASSYGTATNSPLHF. Here is the DNA: TGTGCCAGCAGTTACGGGACAGCCACAAATTCACCCCTCCACTTT.